The source of this T cell receptor (beta chain) is a study of T cell responses to AZD1222 COVID-19 vaccine. Findings and limits, study-wide: Mostly white British, mostly female donors; authors suggested clonal diversity may be underestimated. Researchers took repertoire samples only after the peak T cell response had come. At baseline, seropositivity was found in only a handful of AZD1222 recipients.

Germline CDR1 is SNHLY and CDR2 is FYNNEI. V lost 7 bases and J 10 bases, leaving 12 bases between the germline ends. The CDR3 is 11 amino acids. The table came from immunoSEQ multiplex PCR; TCRdb's copy has only in-frame clones and leaves some out. The sample lists over 150,000 clones; approximately 86% were seen once. This clone occurred once. What it binds is unknown. This rearrangement joins TRBV2 to TRBJ2-3; possible D gene TRBD2, 5 bases. This TCR came from an adult in good health. Sequences were derived from peripheral blood, sampled on day 0 of AZD1222 vaccination. The CDR3 protein is CASKEEYPQYF. In DNA, the CDR3 is TGTGCCAGCAAGGAGGAGTACCCGCAGTATTTT.